This T cell receptor (beta chain) was recovered during a study of T cells expressing NK-cell markers. Study-level information: One of eight sequenced donors was HCMV-seronegative; the other seven were seropositive. Study-level results: In four donors, dominant clonotypes made up about 25-60.1% of CD3+CD56-NKG2C+ cells.

TCR beta cDNA was made by 5'RACE template switching with UMIs. TCRdb reworked the 5' RACE reads into one entry per CDR3 protein, no DNA. The clone table shows 440,000 or so distinct CDR3 sequences, with the ten largest holding approximately 7%. Concerning this clonotype: Its antigen is undetermined.

The length of the CDR3 is 16 residues. Germline assignment: CDR1 SGHDN and CDR2 FVKESK. The chain combines TRBV14 with TRBJ2-5. The specimen was blood T cells: a sorted CD56 or NKG2C T cell subset, CD4+ or CD8+ T cells, or bulk PBMC T cells (not recorded which). The sequence was obtained from a woman aged 18 to 75 in good health. CDR3 amino acids: CASSQDSVLPPETQYF.